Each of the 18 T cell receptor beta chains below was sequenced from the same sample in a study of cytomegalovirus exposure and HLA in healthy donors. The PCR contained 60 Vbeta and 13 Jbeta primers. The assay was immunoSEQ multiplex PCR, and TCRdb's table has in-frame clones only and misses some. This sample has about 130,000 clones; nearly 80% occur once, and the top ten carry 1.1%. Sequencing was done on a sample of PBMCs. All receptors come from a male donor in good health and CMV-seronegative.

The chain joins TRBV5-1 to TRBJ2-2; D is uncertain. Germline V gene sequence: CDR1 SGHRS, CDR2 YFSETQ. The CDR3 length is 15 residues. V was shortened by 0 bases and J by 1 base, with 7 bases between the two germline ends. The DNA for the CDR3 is TGCGCCAGCAGCTTGGACAGAGAGAACACCGGGGAGCTGTTTTTT. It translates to CASSLDRENTGELFF.

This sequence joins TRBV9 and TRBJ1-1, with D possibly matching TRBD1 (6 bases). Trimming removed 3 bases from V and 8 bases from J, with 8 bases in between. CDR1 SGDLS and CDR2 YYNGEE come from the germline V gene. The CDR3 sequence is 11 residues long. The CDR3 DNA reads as TGTGCCAGCAGCGCGGACAGCGAAGCTTTCTTT. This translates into CASSADSEAFF.

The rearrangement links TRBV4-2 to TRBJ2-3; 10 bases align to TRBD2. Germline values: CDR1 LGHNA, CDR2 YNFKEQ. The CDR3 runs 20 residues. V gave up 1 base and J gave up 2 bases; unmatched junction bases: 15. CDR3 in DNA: TGTGCCAGCAGCCAAGTGTTTGCTAGCGGGGGCTCCGAGCACACAGATACGCAGTATTTT. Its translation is CASSQVFASGGSEHTDTQYF.

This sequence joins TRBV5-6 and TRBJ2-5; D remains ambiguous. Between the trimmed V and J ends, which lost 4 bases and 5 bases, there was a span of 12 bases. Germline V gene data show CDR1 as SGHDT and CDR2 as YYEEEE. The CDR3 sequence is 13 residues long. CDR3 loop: CASSLRVTETQYF. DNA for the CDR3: TGTGCCAGCAGCCTACGGGTCACGGAGACCCAGTACTTC.

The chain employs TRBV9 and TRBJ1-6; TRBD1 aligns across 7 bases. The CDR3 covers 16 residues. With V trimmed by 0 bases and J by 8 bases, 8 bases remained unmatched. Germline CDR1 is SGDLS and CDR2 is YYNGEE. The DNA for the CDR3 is TGTGCCAGCAGCGTAGCCGGGGGGGACAGCTATTCACCCCTCCACTTT. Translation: CASSVAGGDSYSPLHF.

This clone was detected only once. CDR3: CASSFNSISGNTIYF. Here the CDR3 DNA reads TGTGCCAGCAGCTTTAACAGCATCTCTGGAAACACCATATATTTT. The V gene is TRBV11-3, the J gene TRBJ1-3; no clear D. V was pared by 3 bases and J by 0 bases, with 9 bases between. This CDR3 spans 15 amino acids. CDR1 is SGHNT, CDR2 YENEEA, per germline.

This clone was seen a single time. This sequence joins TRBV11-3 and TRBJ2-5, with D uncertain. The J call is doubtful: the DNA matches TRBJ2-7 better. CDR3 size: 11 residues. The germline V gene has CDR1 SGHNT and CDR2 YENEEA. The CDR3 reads CASSEVYEQYF. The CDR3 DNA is TGTGCCAGCAGCGAGGTCTACGAGCAGTACTTC.

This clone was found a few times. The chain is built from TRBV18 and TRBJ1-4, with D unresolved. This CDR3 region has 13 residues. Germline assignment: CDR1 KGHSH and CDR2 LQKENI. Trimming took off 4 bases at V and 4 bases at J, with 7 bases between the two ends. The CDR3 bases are TGTGCCAGCTCACGCGGACTTAATGAAAAACTGTTTTTT. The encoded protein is CASSRGLNEKLFF.

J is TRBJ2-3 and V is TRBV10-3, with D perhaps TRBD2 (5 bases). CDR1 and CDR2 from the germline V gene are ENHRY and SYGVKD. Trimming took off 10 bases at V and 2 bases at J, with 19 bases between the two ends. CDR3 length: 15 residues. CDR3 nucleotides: TGTGCCACCAACGGGGTAGGGATCTACACAGATACGCAGTATTTT. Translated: CATNGVGIYTDTQYF.

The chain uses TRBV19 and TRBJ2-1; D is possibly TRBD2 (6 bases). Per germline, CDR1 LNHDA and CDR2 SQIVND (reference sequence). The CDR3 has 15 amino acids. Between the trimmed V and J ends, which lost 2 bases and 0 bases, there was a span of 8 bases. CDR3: CASSISGSSYNEQFF. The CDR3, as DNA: TGTGCCAGTAGTATATCCGGGAGCTCCTACAATGAGCAGTTCTTC.

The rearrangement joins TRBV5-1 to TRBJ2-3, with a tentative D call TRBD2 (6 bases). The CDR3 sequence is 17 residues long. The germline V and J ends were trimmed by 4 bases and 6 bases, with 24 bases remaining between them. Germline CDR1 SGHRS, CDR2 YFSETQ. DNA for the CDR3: TGCGCCAGCAGCCTAAAATGGCGGGACGGAGGCCCTGATACGCAGTATTTT. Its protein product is CASSLKWRDGGPDTQYF. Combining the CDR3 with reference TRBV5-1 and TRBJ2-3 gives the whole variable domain KAGVTQTPRYLIKTRGQQVTLSCSPISGHRSVSWYQQTPGQGLQFLFEYFSETQRNKGNFPGRFSGRQFSNSRSEMNVSTLELGDSALYLCASSLKWRDGGPDTQYFGPGTRLTVL.

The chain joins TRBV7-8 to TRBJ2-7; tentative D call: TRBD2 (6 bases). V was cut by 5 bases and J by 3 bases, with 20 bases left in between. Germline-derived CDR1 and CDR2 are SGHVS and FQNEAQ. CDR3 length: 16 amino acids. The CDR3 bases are TGTGCCAGCAGCGGCGCCCGTCTGTCGCGGGGCTACGAGCAGTACTTC. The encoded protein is CASSGARLSRGYEQYF.

CDR3 in DNA: TGCGCCAGCAGCACCCCAGGGGCCTCCTACAATGAGCAGTTCTTC. It is translated as CASSTPGASYNEQFF. The chain has TRBV5-1 and TRBJ2-1; tentative D call: TRBD1 (6 bases). In germline, CDR1 is SGHRS, CDR2 YFSETQ. With 4 bases removed from V and 0 bases from J, the gap between germline ends came to 11 bases. The CDR3 is 15 residues long.

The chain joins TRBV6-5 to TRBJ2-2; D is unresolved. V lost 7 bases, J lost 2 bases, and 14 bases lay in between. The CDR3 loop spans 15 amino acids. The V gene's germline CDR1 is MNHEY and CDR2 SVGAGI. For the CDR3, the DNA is TGTGCCAGCACCAGAGGTCCAGTAAACACCGGGGAGCTGTTTTTT. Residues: CASTRGPVNTGELFF.

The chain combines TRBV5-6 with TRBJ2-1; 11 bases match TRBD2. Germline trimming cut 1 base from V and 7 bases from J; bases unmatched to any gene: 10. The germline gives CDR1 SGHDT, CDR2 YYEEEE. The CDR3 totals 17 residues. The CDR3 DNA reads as TGTGCCAGCAGCTTGAGCCCTAGCGGGGGGTATCGGAATGAGCAGTTCTTC. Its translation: CASSLSPSGGYRNEQFF. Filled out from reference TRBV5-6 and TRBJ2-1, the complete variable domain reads DAGVTQSPTHLIKTRGQQVTLRCSPKSGHDTVSWYQQALGQGPQFIFQYYEEEERQRGNFPDRFSGHQFPNYSSELNVNALLLGDSALYLCASSLSPSGGYRNEQFFGPGTRLTVL.

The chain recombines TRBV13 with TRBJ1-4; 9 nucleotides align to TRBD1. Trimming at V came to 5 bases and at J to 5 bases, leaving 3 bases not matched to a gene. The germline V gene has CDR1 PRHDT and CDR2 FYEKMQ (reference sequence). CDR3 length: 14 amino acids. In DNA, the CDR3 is TGTGCCAGCAGCCCGGGGACAGGGAATGAAAAACTGTTTTTT. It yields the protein CASSPGTGNEKLFF.

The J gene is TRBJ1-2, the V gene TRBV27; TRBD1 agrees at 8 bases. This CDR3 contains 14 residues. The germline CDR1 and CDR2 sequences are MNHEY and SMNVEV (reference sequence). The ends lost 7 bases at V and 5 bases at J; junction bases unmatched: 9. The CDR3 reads CASKTAGTGYGYTF. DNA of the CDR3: TGTGCCAGCAAAACCGCCGGGACAGGTTATGGCTACACCTTC.

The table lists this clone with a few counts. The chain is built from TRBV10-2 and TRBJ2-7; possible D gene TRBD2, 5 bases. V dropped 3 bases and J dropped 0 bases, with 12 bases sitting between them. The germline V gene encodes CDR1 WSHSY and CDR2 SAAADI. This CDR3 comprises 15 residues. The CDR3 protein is CASSERGLLSYEQYF. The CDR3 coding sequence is TGCGCCAGCAGTGAACGAGGGCTCCTCTCCTACGAGCAGTACTTC.